This is a list of T cell receptor beta chains from one sample in a study of blood T cell repertoires in COVID-19. TCRdb's table, derived via immunoSEQ multiplex PCR, lists solely in-frame clones and lacks some. The data show 150,000 to 200,000 clones, with roughly 80% seen just once and 15% to 20% held by the top ten. The sample was PBMCs or T cells enriched from blood (not recorded which). The receptors stem from a woman between 45 and 60 years old who had recovered from COVID-19. The CDR3 runs from the conserved cysteine through the conserved F or W. The D gene is left open where the match is weak. A clone size is listed for some rows: how often the clone was seen (once, few, many), or a class if it is expanded.

v_call	clone_size	j_call	d_call	cdr3_aa	cdr3_nt
TRBV10-1	-	TRBJ1-1	TRBD1	CASSETGVLTEAFF	TGCGCCAGCAGTGAAACAGGGGTCCTCACTGAAGCTTTCTTT
TRBV4-1	-	TRBJ1-1	-	CASSRGEGTGPTLKLFF	TGCGCCAGCAGCCGCGGGGAGGGAACGGGGCCGACACTTAAGCTTTTCTTT
TRBV5-6	-	TRBJ2-5	-	CASSYRDPGQETQYF	TGTGCCAGCAGCTACAGAGACCCGGGACAAGAGACCCAGTACTTC
TRBV19	-	TRBJ2-6	TRBD1	CASKTPRTGSGANVLTF	TGTGCCAGTAAGACCCCCCGGACAGGTTCTGGGGCCAACGTCCTGACTTTC
TRBV11-3	-	TRBJ2-2	-	CASSPRSAPTGELFF	TGTGCCAGCAGCCCCCGCTCCGCGCCCACCGGGGAGCTGTTTTTT
TRBV11-3	-	TRBJ1-1	-	CASSSGDMNTEAFF	TGTGCCAGCAGCTCAGGCGACATGAACACTGAAGCTTTCTTT
TRBV28	-	TRBJ1-2	TRBD1	CASSSPTGIMGYTF	TGTGCCAGCAGTTCCCCGACAGGGATCATGGGCTACACCTTC
TRBV27	-	TRBJ2-5	-	CASSLLGGSGQETQYF	TGTGCCAGCAGTTTACTCGGAGGTAGTGGCCAAGAGACCCAGTACTTC
TRBV6-4	-	TRBJ1-2	-	CASSDTGWGYTF	TGTGCCAGCAGTGACACAGGTTGGGGCTACACCTTC
TRBV7-2	-	TRBJ2-2	TRBD2	CASSLAPAGVTGELFF	TGTGCCAGCAGCTTAGCGCCAGCGGGAGTAACCGGGGAGCTGTTTTTT
TRBV7-9	-	TRBJ2-2	-	CASSSQSRDTGELFF	TGTGCCAGCAGCTCTCAATCCAGGGACACCGGGGAGCTGTTTTTT
TRBV30	few	TRBJ2-1	TRBD1	CAWSVQGAKFF	TGTGCCTGGAGTGTGCAGGGGGCTAAGTTCTTC
TRBV19	once	TRBJ2-7	-	CASRGSPNSYEQYF	TGTGCCAGTAGAGGGAGTCCGAACTCCTACGAGCAGTACTTC
TRBV18	few	TRBJ1-1	-	CASSLTGSEAFF	TGTGCCAGCTCACTAACCGGGAGTGAAGCTTTCTTT
TRBV30	-	TRBJ1-5	TRBD1	CACAGTDNQPQHF	TGTGCCTGCGCTGGGACAGACAATCAGCCCCAGCATTTT
TRBV5-5	-	TRBJ1-1	TRBD1	CASSKDPTGTNTEAFF	TGTGCCAGCAGCAAGGACCCGACAGGGACGAACACTGAAGCTTTCTTT
TRBV10-3	-	TRBJ1-4	-	CATRFGRGEKLFF	TGTGCCACGCGGTTCGGCCGGGGGGAAAAACTGTTTTTT
TRBV28	-	TRBJ1-5	-	CASSLKVSGRPNQPQHF	TGTGCCAGCAGTCTAAAGGTATCAGGTAGGCCCAATCAGCCCCAGCATTTT
TRBV3-1/TRBV3-2	-	TRBJ2-2	-	CASSQALIGSVANTGELFF	TGTGCCAGCAGCCAAGCTCTCATCGGGAGCGTCGCGAACACCGGGGAGCTGTTTTTT
TRBV7-2	few	TRBJ1-5	-	CASSLSAFDVWARNQPQHF	TGTGCCAGCAGCTTATCTGCCTTTGACGTGTGGGCTCGCAATCAGCCCCAGCATTTT